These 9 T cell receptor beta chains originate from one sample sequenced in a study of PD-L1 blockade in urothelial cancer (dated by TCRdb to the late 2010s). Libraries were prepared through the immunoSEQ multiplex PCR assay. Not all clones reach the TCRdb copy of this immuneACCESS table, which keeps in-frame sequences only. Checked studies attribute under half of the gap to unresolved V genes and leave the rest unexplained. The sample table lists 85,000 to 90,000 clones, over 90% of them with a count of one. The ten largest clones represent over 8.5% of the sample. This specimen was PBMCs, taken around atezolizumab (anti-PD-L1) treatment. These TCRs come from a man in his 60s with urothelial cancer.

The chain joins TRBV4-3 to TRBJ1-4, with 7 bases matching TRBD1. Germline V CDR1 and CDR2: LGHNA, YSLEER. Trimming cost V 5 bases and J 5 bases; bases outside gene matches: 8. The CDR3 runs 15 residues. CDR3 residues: CASSETGPANEKLFF. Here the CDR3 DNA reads TGCGCCAGCAGCGAGACAGGGCCTGCCAATGAAAAACTGTTTTTT.

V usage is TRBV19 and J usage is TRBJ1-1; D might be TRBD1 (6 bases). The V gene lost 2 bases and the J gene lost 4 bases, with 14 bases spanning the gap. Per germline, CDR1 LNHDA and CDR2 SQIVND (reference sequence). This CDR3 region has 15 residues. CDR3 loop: CASSISEGGGTEAFF. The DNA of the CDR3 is TGTGCCAGTAGTATATCGGAGGGGGGGGGCACTGAAGCTTTCTTT.

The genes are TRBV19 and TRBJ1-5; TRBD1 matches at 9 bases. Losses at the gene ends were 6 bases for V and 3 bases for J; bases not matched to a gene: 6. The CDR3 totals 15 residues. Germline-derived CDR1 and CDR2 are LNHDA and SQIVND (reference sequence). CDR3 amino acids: CASSLRDRANQPQHF. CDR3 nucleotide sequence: TGTGCCAGTAGCCTCCGGGACAGGGCCAATCAGCCCCAGCATTTT.

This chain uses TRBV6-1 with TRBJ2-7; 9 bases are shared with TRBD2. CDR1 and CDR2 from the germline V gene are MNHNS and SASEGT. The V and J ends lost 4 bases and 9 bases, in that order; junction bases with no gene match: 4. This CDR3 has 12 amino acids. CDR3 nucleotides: TGTGCCAGCAGTGTGGTAGCGGGGGTGCAGTACTTC. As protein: CASSVVAGVQYF.

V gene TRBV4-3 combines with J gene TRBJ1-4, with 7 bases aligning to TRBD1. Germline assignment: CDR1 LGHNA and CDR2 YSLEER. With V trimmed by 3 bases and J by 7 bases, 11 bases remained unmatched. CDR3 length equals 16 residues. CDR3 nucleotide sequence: TGCGCCAGCAGCCACGCCAGACAGGGCGGCGGTGAAAAACTGTTTTTT. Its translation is CASSHARQGGGEKLFF.

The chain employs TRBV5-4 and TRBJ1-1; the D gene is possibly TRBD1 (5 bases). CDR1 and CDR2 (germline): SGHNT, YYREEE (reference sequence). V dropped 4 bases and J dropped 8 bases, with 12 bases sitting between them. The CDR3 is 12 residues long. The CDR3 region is CASSKGVSEAFF. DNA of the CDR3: TGTGCCAGCAGCAAAGGGGTTTCCGAAGCTTTCTTT.

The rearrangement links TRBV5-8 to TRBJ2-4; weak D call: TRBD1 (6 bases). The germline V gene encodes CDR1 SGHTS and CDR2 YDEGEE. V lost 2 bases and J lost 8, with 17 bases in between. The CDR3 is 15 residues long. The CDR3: CASSLPQGRVDIQYF. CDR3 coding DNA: TGTGCCAGCAGCTTACCCCAGGGGCGGGTGGACATTCAGTACTTC.

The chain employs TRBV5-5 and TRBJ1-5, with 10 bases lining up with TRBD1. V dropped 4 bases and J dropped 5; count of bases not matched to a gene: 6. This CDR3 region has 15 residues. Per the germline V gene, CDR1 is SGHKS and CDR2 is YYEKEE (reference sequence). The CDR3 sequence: CASSPGTGEYQPQHF. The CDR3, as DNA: TGTGCCAGCAGCCCCGGGACAGGGGAATATCAGCCCCAGCATTTT. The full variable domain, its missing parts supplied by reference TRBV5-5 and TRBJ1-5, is DAGVTQSPTHLIKTRGQQVTLRCSPISGHKSVSWYQQVLGQGPQFIFQYYEKEERGRGNFPDRFSARQFPNYSSELNVNALLLGDSALYLCASSPGTGEYQPQHFGDGTRLSIL.

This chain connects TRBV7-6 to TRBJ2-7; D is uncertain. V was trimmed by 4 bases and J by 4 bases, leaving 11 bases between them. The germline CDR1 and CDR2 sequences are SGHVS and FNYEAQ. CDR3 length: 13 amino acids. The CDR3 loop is CASSSRSTYEQYF. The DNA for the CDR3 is TGTGCCAGCAGCTCCCGTTCGACATACGAGCAGTACTTC.